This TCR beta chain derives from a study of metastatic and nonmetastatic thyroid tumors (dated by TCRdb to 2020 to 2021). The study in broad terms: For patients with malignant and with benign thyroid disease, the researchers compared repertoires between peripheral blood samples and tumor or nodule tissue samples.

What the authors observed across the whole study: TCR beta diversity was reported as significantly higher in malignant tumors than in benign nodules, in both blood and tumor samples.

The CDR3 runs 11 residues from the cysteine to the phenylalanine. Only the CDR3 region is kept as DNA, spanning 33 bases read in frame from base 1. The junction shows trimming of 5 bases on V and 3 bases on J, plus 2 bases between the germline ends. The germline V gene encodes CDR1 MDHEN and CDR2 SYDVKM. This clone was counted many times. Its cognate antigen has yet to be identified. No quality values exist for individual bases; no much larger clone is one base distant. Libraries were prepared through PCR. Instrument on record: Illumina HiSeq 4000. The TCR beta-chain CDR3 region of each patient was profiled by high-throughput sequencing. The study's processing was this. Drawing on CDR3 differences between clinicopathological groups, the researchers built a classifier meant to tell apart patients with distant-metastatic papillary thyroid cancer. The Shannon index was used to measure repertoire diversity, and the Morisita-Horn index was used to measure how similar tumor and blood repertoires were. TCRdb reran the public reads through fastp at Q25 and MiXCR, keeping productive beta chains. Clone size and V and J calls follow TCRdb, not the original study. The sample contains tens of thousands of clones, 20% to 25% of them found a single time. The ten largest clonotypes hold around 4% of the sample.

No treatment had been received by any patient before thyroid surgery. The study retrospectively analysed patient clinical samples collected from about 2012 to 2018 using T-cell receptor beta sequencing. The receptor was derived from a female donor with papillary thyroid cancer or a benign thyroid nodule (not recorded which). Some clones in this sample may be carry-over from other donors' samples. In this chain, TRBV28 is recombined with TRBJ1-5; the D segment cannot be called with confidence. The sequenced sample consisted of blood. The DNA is TGTGCCAGCAGTCTCAATCAGCCCCAGCATTTT. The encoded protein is CASSLNQPQHF. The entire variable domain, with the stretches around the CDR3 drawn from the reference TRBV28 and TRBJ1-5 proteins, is DVKVTQSSRYLVKRTGEKVFLECVQDMDHENMFWYRQDPGLGLRLIYFSYDVKMKEKGDIPEGYSVSREKKERFSLILESASTNQTSMYLCASSLNQPQHFGDGTRLSIL.